This T cell receptor (beta chain) was sequenced for a study of T cell responses to AZD1222 COVID-19 vaccine. Background on the study: Pooling was applied to second doses at about 4 or about 12 weeks. Whole-study results and caveats: The study reported that nearly half of spike-specific TCRs target unmutated variant regions. The donors showed a predominance of white British ancestry and of females, with possible underestimation of clonal diversity.

Sequenced by immunoSEQ multiplex PCR; TCRdb stores in-frame clones only, minus some. In the table there are some 120,000 clones, 85% to 95% of which are singletons. Trimming left V 5 bases short and J 0 bases short, with 8 bases between. Germline lookup yields CDR1 MNHEY and CDR2 SMNVEV (reference sequence). The CDR3 is 13 residues long. Worth noting for this clone: Its antigen is not identified.

This TCR was recovered from an adult in good health. Sequenced here: peripheral blood, sampled on day 0 of AZD1222 vaccination. The rearrangement joins TRBV27 to TRBJ2-7; D is ambiguous. CDR3 in DNA: TGTGCCAGCAGTGCGCAGTCCTCCTACGAGCAGTACTTC. Translation: CASSAQSSYEQYF.